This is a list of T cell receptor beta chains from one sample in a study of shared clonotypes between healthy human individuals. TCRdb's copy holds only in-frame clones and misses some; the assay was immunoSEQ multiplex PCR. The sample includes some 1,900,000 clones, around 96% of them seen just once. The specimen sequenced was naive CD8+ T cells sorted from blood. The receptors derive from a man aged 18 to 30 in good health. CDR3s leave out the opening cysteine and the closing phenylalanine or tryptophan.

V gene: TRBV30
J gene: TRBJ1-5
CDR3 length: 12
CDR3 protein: AWSVQGAGQPQH

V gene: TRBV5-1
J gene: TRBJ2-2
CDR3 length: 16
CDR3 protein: ASSLVIQIYTNTGELF

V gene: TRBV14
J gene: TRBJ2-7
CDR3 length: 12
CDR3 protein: ASSRQSGRWEQY

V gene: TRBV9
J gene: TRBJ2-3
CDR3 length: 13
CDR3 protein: ASSVAGIGTDTQY

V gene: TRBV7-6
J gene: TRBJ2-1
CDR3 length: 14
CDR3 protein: ASSLGPRGSYNEQF

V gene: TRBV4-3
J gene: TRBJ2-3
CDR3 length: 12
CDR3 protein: ASSGRGGTDTQY

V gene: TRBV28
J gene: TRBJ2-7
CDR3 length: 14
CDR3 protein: ASSPRAGGYSYEQY

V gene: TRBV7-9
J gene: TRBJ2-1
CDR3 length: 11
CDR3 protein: ASSLGETTGQF

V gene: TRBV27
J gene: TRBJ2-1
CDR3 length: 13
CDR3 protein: ASSLSGVSYNEQF

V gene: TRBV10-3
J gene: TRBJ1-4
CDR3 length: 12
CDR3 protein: ATKETREVEKLF

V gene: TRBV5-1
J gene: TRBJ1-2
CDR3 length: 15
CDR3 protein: ASSLDGLGTGVYGYT

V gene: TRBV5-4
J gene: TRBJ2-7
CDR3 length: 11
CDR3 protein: ASSFTGGHEQY

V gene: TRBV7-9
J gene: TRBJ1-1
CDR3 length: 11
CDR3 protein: ASSLPLNTEAF